Listed here are 27 T cell receptor beta chains from one sample, sequenced in a study of regulatory T cells in long-lasting Graves disease. This sample's time point: newly diagnosed GD, antithyroid drugs for less than 3 months. The TCR library was made from RNA extracted from PBMCs. iRepertoire HTBI primers and Arm-PCR of CDR3 regions built TCR beta libraries. TCRdb passed the multiplex PCR reads through MiXCR, listing each CDR3 protein once. This table has some 600,000 distinct CDR3 sequences, more than 15% appearing once. The data were also submitted as part of a second study, on T cells in Graves' hyperthyroidism and ophthalmopathy.

Sequencing used peripheral blood mononuclear cells (PBMCs), obtained at new diagnosis, from a patient treated with antithyroid drugs. The receptors stem from a young man with Graves disease.

This clonotype was picked up many times. This chain joins TRBV20-1 and TRBJ2-7, with TRBD2 matching over 11 bases. J lost 4 bases, V lost 6 bases, and 11 bases had no gene match. The CDR3 contains 15 residues. Germline V lookup: CDR1 DFQATT, CDR2 SNEGSKA (reference sequence). CDR3 DNA sequence: TGCAGTGCCCCGAGGGGACTAGCGGTTCCTTACGAGCAGTACTTC. Protein: CSAPRGLAVPYEQYF.

This clonotype was counted many times. The CDR3 nucleotides are TGTGCCAGTAGATCGCCCCCGGGACAGGGCAATCAGCCCCAGCATTTT. It translates to CASRSPPGQGNQPQHF. This chain uses TRBV19 with TRBJ1-5, with 8 positions matching TRBD1. Germline assignment: CDR1 LNHDA and CDR2 SQIVND (reference sequence). V was pared by 6 bases and J by 2 bases, with 9 bases of the junction left unmatched. CDR3 length: 16 residues.

This clonotype was observed at least ten times. The chain links TRBV20-1 to TRBJ1-1; a weak D match, TRBD1 (5 bases). The CDR3 is 13 amino acids. V was trimmed by 1 base and J by 5 bases, leaving 11 bases between them. Per germline, CDR1 DFQATT and CDR2 SNEGSKA (reference sequence). CDR3 region: CSARVPGQTEAFF. Here the CDR3 DNA reads TGCAGTGCTAGAGTCCCAGGGCAGACTGAAGCTTTCTTT.

Only a few counts were recorded for this clonotype. The gene calls are TRBV6-5 and TRBJ2-2, with 10 bases fitting TRBD1. The CDR3 sequence is 16 residues long. With 0 bases clipped from V and 13 bases from J, the junction kept 11 bases outside the gene matches. Germline V lookup: CDR1 MNHEY, CDR2 SVGAGI. CDR3 nucleotide sequence: TGTGCCAGCAGTTACTCAGGGACAGGGGCCCCAAAAGGGCTGTTTTTT. Its protein product is CASSYSGTGAPKGLFF.

J is TRBJ1-1 and V is TRBV7-9, with 9 bases lining up with TRBD1. This CDR3 is built from 16 residues. Germline assignment: CDR1 SEHNR and CDR2 FQNEAQ (reference sequence). The J segment lost 4 bases and the V segment lost 3 bases, leaving 9 bases of the junction unmatched. CDR3 coding DNA: TGTGCCAGCAGCTTGGGACAGGGCCCGTCGGCCACTGAAGCTTTCTTT. Translation gives CASSLGQGPSATEAFF.

This clonotype was found many times. The V and J genes are TRBV6-5 and TRBJ1-5, with D unclear. This CDR3 spans 14 amino acids. The ends were cut back, 2 bases at V and 4 bases at J, with 9 bases in the middle. The germline CDR1 and CDR2 sequences are MNHEY and SVGAGI. The CDR3: CASSYRVANQPQHF. CDR3 bases: TGTGCCAGCAGTTACAGGGTCGCAAATCAGCCCCAGCATTTT.

This clonotype was recorded a few times. This chain links TRBV2 with TRBJ2-1; D possibly matches TRBD1 or TRBD2 (5 bases each). Trimming shortened V by 7 bases and J by 2 bases, and 15 bases separated the two germline ends. This CDR3 is 15 amino acids long. Germline V gene lookup returns CDR1 SNHLY and CDR2 FYNNEI. The CDR3 here is CASNRGSLTYNEQFF. CDR3 DNA sequence: TGTGCCAGCAACCGGGGCAGTTTAACCTACAATGAGCAGTTCTTC.

This clonotype was observed many times. The rearrangement uses TRBV5-1 and TRBJ2-1; no clear D gene. The germline V gene encodes CDR1 SGHRS and CDR2 YFSETQ. Deletions cut 4 bases from V and 9 bases from J, with 20 bases between. The CDR3 loop spans 15 amino acids. The CDR3 coding sequence is TGCGCCAGCAGCCCCGCCCAAAGGGCCGGCGCTGAGCAGTTCTTC. This translates into CASSPAQRAGAEQFF.

V and J are TRBV7-3 and TRBJ2-3; D is ambiguous. The CDR3 spans 13 residues. Germline values: CDR1 SGHTA, CDR2 FQGTGA. Trimming stripped 1 base from V and 5 bases from J, with 7 bases between. The CDR3 reads CASSLNARDTQYF. The CDR3 DNA follows: TGTGCCAGCAGCTTAAACGCCCGAGATACGCAGTATTTT. The full variable domain, with the rest looked up from reference TRBV7-3 and TRBJ2-3, is GAGVSQTPSNKVTEKGKYVELRCDPISGHTALYWYRQSLGQGPEFLIYFQGTGAADDSGLPNDRFFAVRPEGSVSTLKIQRTERGDSAVYLCASSLNARDTQYFGPGTRLTVL.

This clonotype came up a few times. At one boundary the junction diverges from the germline segment, which might be a read error. The chain links TRBV19 to TRBJ1-1; TRBD1 might be the D (6 bases). From germline, CDR1 is LNHDA and CDR2 SQIVND (reference sequence). This CDR3 region has 14 residues. The CDR3 reads CASSRGQWNTEAFF. CDR3 sequence (DNA): TGCGCCAGCAGCCGCGGACAGTGGAACACTGAAGCTTTCTTT.

The V and J genes are TRBV12-3 or TRBV12-4 and TRBJ2-2, with D unclear. The CDR3 length is 12 residues. Trimming stripped 8 bases from V and 2 bases from J, with 6 bases between. CDR3 region: CASVVNTGELFF. CDR3 in DNA: TGTGCCAGCGTGGTTAACACCGGGGAGCTGTTTTTT.

This clonotype was recorded a few times. V gene TRBV12-3 or TRBV12-4 combines with J gene TRBJ2-5; D not certain. Trimming removed 2 bases from V and 2 bases from J, with 15 bases in between. This CDR3 spans 16 amino acids. The CDR3 region is CASSLSGGLSQETQYF. The CDR3 DNA reads as TGTGCCAGCAGTTTATCGGGCGGATTATCACAAGAGACCCAGTACTTC.

The chain links TRBV20-1 to TRBJ2-7, with 7 bases lining up with TRBD2. CDR1 and CDR2 (germline): DFQATT, SNEGSKA (reference sequence). The CDR3 is 15 amino acids. V gave up 0 bases and J gave up 0 bases; unmatched junction bases: 5. CDR3 coding DNA: TGCAGTGCTAGAGATTTGCGGGGGAGCTCCTACGAGCAGTACTTC. It translates to CSARDLRGSSYEQYF.

The chain uses TRBV18 and TRBJ2-7; the D gene is possibly TRBD1 (6 bases). Trimming left V 4 bases short and J 6 bases short, with 16 bases between. Germline V gene sequence: CDR1 KGHSH, CDR2 LQKENI. This CDR3 has 14 residues. The CDR3 protein is CASSLIGQQGEQYF. DNA for the CDR3: TGTGCCAGCTCACTCATCGGACAGCAGGGCGAGCAGTACTTC.

This clonotype came up many times. The chain combines TRBV20-1 with TRBJ2-2, with D perhaps given as TRBD1 or TRBD2 (5 bases each). The CDR3 contains 14 residues. V gave up 5 bases and J gave up 6 bases, with 16 bases separating them. CDR1 is DFQATT and CDR2 is SNEGSKA in the germline V gene (reference sequence). In DNA form, the CDR3 reads TGCAGTGCTGACACCGGGACGCGCGCCGGGGAGCTGTTTTTT. It encodes CSADTGTRAGELFF.

This clonotype showed up just a few times. This rearrangement joins TRBV5-1 to TRBJ2-3; a weak D match, TRBD2 (7 bases). The germline CDR1 and CDR2 sequences are SGHRS and YFSETQ. The CDR3 is made up of 15 amino acids. Deletions cut 4 bases from V and 5 bases from J, with 17 bases between. CDR3 sequence: CASSPWGREIDTQYF. CDR3 bases: TGCGCCAGCAGCCCCTGGGGGCGGGAGATAGATACGCAGTATTTT.

The chain recombines TRBV24-1 with TRBJ1-4; D unclear. This CDR3 is 16 amino acids long. Looked up from germline, CDR1 is KGHDR and CDR2 is SFDVKD. V lost 2 bases, J lost 0 bases, and 9 bases lay in between. In DNA, the CDR3 is TGTGCCACCAGTGATTACCAGACTGCAACTAATGAAAAACTGTTTTTT. It encodes CATSDYQTATNEKLFF.

The chain carries TRBV25-1 and TRBJ1-2; D call uncertain. CDR1 MGHDK and CDR2 SYGVNS come from the germline V gene. V lost 1 base and J 3 bases, leaving 9 bases between the germline ends. This CDR3 is built from 14 residues. CDR3 protein: CASSESSRYYGYTF. The DNA of the CDR3 is TGTGCCAGCAGTGAATCGTCACGCTACTATGGCTACACCTTC.

This clonotype came up many times. The V call is TRBV6-1, the J call TRBJ1-4, with D unresolved. This CDR3 is 11 amino acids long. Per the germline V gene, CDR1 is MNHNS and CDR2 is SASEGT. The ends were cut back, 6 bases at V and 8 bases at J, with 7 bases in the middle. Written as DNA, the CDR3 is TGTGCCAGCAGGGACGGAGAAAAACTGTTTTTT. It is translated as CASRDGEKLFF.

This clonotype was seen repeatedly, ten times or more. CDR3 coding DNA: TGTGCCAGCAAGGCGGCGGGAAACCCTCTAGAGCAGTTCTTC. Amino acid sequence: CASKAAGNPLEQFF. The V gene is TRBV2, the J gene TRBJ2-1; weak D call: TRBD2 (6 bases). V lost 7 bases and J lost 10, with 20 bases in between. Germline values: CDR1 SNHLY, CDR2 FYNNEI. CDR3 length: 14 amino acids.

The sample holds a few counts of this clonotype. The rearrangement uses TRBV6-1 and TRBJ2-3; no firm D call. The CDR3 is 15 residues long. CDR1 and CDR2 from the germline V gene are MNHNS and SASEGT. V was pared by 7 bases and J by 1 base, with 15 bases between. CDR3 in amino acids: CASILTPSGTDTQYF. The CDR3 DNA reads as TGTGCCAGCATTCTGACTCCAAGCGGCACAGATACGCAGTATTTT.

This clonotype was counted only a few times. The genes are TRBV9 and TRBJ2-5; D perhaps matches TRBD2 (6 bases). Germline V gene lookup returns CDR1 SGDLS and CDR2 YYNGEE. The CDR3 contains 15 residues. The V end lost 2 bases, the J end lost 4 bases, and 15 bases lay between the germline ends. The CDR3 nucleotides are TGTGCCAGCAGCGTTTACGGGGGAGAGGGAGAGACCCAGTACTTC. The encoded protein is CASSVYGGEGETQYF.

The table lists this clonotype with many counts. V is TRBV10-3 and J is TRBJ2-7; 8 bases agree with TRBD1. The CDR3 runs to 16 residues. CDR1 and CDR2 (germline): ENHRY, SYGVKD. V lost 2 bases, J lost 2 bases, and 8 bases stayed unmatched. CDR3 sequence reads: CAISEPRGQGTYEQYF. DNA for the CDR3: TGTGCCATCAGTGAGCCGCGAGGACAGGGTACCTACGAGCAGTACTTC.

This clonotype came up many times. This chain connects TRBV6-2 or TRBV6-3 to TRBJ2-3; D is possibly TRBD2 (6 bases). This CDR3 spans 14 amino acids. In germline, CDR1 is MNHEY, CDR2 SVGEGT. Trimming removed 7 bases from V and 0 bases from J, with 11 bases in between. This CDR3 is CASKRSGSTDTQYF. CDR3 DNA: TGTGCCAGCAAAAGGAGCGGGAGCACAGATACGCAGTATTTT.

The CDR3 DNA follows: TGTGCCAGCAGTCGACGCCGGAACACTGAAGCTTTCTTT. Amino acid sequence: CASSRRRNTEAFF. The J gene is TRBJ1-1, the V gene TRBV6-2 or TRBV6-3; D unclear. Germline loops: CDR1 MNHEY, CDR2 SVGEGT. The CDR3 is 13 residues long. Trimming cost V 5 bases and J 1 base, with 8 bases left between them.

This clonotype was seen a few times. This rearrangement joins TRBV5-1 to TRBJ2-1, with TRBD2 matching 13 bases. From germline, CDR1 is SGHRS and CDR2 YFSETQ. The CDR3 has 15 amino acids. With V trimmed by 0 bases and J by 8 bases, 2 bases remained unmatched. This CDR3 is CASSLGTSGSDEQFF. CDR3 coding DNA: TGCGCCAGCAGCTTGGGGACTAGCGGGAGCGATGAGCAGTTCTTC.

There are a few counts of this clonotype. A junction boundary mismatches the germline segment, possibly from a read error. The chain employs TRBV11-2 and TRBJ2-5; 9 bases match TRBD2. Per the germline V gene, CDR1 is SGHAT and CDR2 is FQNNGV. This CDR3 is 15 amino acids long. The chain's CDR3 is CASSSIAGERETRYF. The CDR3, as DNA: TGTGCCAGCAGCAGCATAGCGGGAGAAAGGGAGACCCGGTACTTC.